This T cell receptor (beta chain) was sequenced in a study of cytotoxic CD8 clonotypes in ibrutinib-treated CLL. The CDR3 extends over 12 amino acids. Trimming took 4 bases from V and 4 from J, leaving 8 bases between them. The germline V gene has CDR1 SGHDN and CDR2 FVKESK. TCRdb's copy holds only in-frame clones and misses some; the assay was immunoSEQ multiplex PCR. The profile shows 110,000 to 150,000 clones, roughly three quarters of them singletons. The material was PBMCs, obtained after 24 months of ibrutinib treatment. The chain links TRBV14 to TRBJ2-7; no clear D. This receptor was taken from a human donor with chronic lymphocytic leukemia. In nucleotides, the CDR3 is TGTGCCAGCAGCCCGGCCCAATACGAGCAGTACTTC. It is translated as CASSPAQYEQYF. The full variable domain, with the rest looked up from reference TRBV14 and TRBJ2-7, is EAGVTQFPSHSVIEKGQTVTLRCDPISGHDNLYWYRRVMGKEIKFLLHFVKESKQDESGMPNNRFLAERTGGTYSTLKVQPAELEDSGVYFCASSPAQYEQYFGPGTRLTVT.